Each of the 22 T cell receptor beta chains below was sequenced from the same sample in a study of blood T cell repertoires in COVID-19. The repertoire was sequenced with immunoSEQ multiplex PCR; TCRdb's copy has only in-frame clones and lacks some. The sample lists about 150,000 clones, 75% to 90% occurring once. The sequencing sample was made of peripheral blood. The receptors come from a man aged 18 to 29 with COVID-19, enrolled during active disease.

CDR3 protein: CASSSGFGQPQHF. DNA for the CDR3: TGTGCCAGCAGTTCAGGGTTCGGTCAGCCCCAGCATTTT. V is TRBV27 and J is TRBJ1-5; TRBD1 is a possible D gene (5 bases). CDR1 is MNHEY, CDR2 SMNVEV, per germline (reference sequence). The V and J ends lost 4 bases and 6 bases respectively, with 10 bases between them. The length of the CDR3 is 13 residues.

This clone occurred a few times. V usage is TRBV6-5 and J usage is TRBJ2-2, with 10 bases fitting TRBD1. The CDR3 is 16 residues long. V lost 2 bases to trimming and J lost 5 bases; unmatched junction nucleotides: 5. The germline gives CDR1 MNHEY, CDR2 SVGAGI. CDR3 sequence: CASSYGQGDMTGELFF. The CDR3 DNA follows: TGTGCCAGCAGTTACGGACAGGGGGATATGACCGGGGAGCTGTTTTTT.

The V gene is TRBV5-1, the J gene TRBJ2-5; TRBD1 aligns across 7 bases. This CDR3 contains 14 residues. Germline values: CDR1 SGHRS, CDR2 YFSETQ. V was clipped by 2 bases and J by 3 bases; unmatched bases: 4. The CDR3 DNA is TGCGCCAGCAGCTTACCAGGGGGTGAAGAGACCCAGTACTTC. Amino acids: CASSLPGGEETQYF. Using reference TRBV5-1 and TRBJ2-5 for the parts outside the CDR3, the full variable domain is KAGVTQTPRYLIKTRGQQVTLSCSPISGHRSVSWYQQTPGQGLQFLFEYFSETQRNKGNFPGRFSGRQFSNSRSEMNVSTLELGDSALYLCASSLPGGEETQYFGPGTRLLVL.

This CDR3 reads CASSVGQNYGYTF. CDR3 nucleotide sequence: TGTGCCAGCAGCGTAGGTCAGAACTATGGCTACACCTTC. The chain has TRBV9 and TRBJ1-2; D unclear. V lost 0 bases and J 2 bases, leaving 5 bases between the germline ends. The CDR3 has 13 amino acids. Germline-derived CDR1 and CDR2 are SGDLS and YYNGEE.

The chain recombines TRBV28 with TRBJ1-6; D is possibly TRBD1 (6 bases). Per the germline V gene, CDR1 is MDHEN and CDR2 is SYDVKM. V lost 6 bases, J lost 10 bases, and 19 bases lay in between. The length of the CDR3 is 15 residues. The CDR3 sequence is CASSLDGGRRSPLHF. The CDR3 DNA reads as TGTGCCAGCAGCCTCGACGGGGGGCGCAGGTCACCCCTCCACTTT.

In DNA, the CDR3 is TGTGCCAGCAGCCAAGAGGGTGCGGGGGGGAGAGCTTTCTTT. It encodes CASSQEGAGGRAFF. This rearrangement joins TRBV3-1 (or the pseudogene TRBV3-2) to TRBJ1-1; perhaps TRBD1 as D (5 bases). Germline loops: CDR1 LGHDT, CDR2 YNNKEL (reference sequence). V was cut by 0 bases and J by 10 bases, with 15 bases left in between. This CDR3 has 14 amino acids.

The V call is TRBV29-1, the J call TRBJ1-3, with a possible D match to TRBD1 (6 bases). Germline V gene sequence: CDR1 SQVTM, CDR2 ANQGSEA. CDR3 length: 14 residues. The ends were cut back, 0 bases at V and 1 base at J, with 7 bases in the middle. The CDR3 is CSVEETGSGNTIYF. The DNA for the CDR3 is TGCAGCGTTGAAGAAACAGGGTCTGGAAACACCATATATTTT.

The genes are TRBV5-1 and TRBJ2-2; 11 nucleotides match TRBD1. This CDR3 spans 20 amino acids. The trim removed 4 bases at V and 4 bases at J, leaving 18 bases unmatched. Germline CDR1 SGHRS, CDR2 YFSETQ. The CDR3 protein is CASSRRPSGQGVGGTGELFF. The DNA of the CDR3 is TGCGCCAGCAGCCGAAGGCCCTCGGGACAGGGGGTAGGTGGCACCGGGGAGCTGTTTTTT.

The genes are TRBV19 and TRBJ2-4, with a tentative D call TRBD1 (5 bases). CDR3 size: 16 residues. V was trimmed by 3 bases and J by 1 base, leaving 13 bases between them. Germline values: CDR1 LNHDA, CDR2 SQIVND (reference sequence). CDR3 in DNA: TGTGCCAGTAGTATTTTGGGGCCCCGGGCCAAAAACATTCAGTACTTC. Translating gives CASSILGPRAKNIQYF.

The chain joins TRBV5-6 to TRBJ1-5; a weak D match, TRBD1 (5 bases). The CDR3 totals 12 residues. The germline V and J ends were trimmed by 3 bases and 7 bases, with 8 bases remaining between them. Germline V gene sequence: CDR1 SGHDT, CDR2 YYEEEE. The CDR3 here is CASSSGSQPQHF. The CDR3 bases are TGTGCCAGCAGCTCAGGGTCCCAGCCCCAGCATTTT.

The chain couples TRBV29-1 to TRBJ1-2; 7 bases are a match to TRBD1. The CDR3 runs to 14 residues. Germline values: CDR1 SQVTM, CDR2 ANQGSEA. With 7 bases clipped from V and 0 bases from J, the junction kept 8 bases outside the gene matches. As DNA, the CDR3 is TGCAGCGATGGGACAGTCCCCACTAACTATGGCTACACCTTC. It specifies CSDGTVPTNYGYTF. Full variable domain (remainder filled in from reference TRBV29-1 and TRBJ1-2): SAVISQKPSRDICQRGTSLTIQCQVDSQVTMMFWYRQQPGQSLTLIATANQGSEATYESGFVIDKFPISRPNLTFSTLTVSNMSPEDSSIYLCSDGTVPTNYGYTFGSGTRLTVV.

V is TRBV28 and J is TRBJ2-7; maybe TRBD1 (5 bases). From germline, CDR1 is MDHEN and CDR2 SYDVKM. The length of the CDR3 is 15 residues. V was trimmed by 7 bases and J by 4 bases, leaving 20 bases between them. CDR3 bases: TGTGCCAGCATCCCAGCAGGGTACCCCTATTACGAGCAGTACTTC. Its translation: CASIPAGYPYYEQYF.

This clone showed up just a few times. The V gene is TRBV5-6, the J gene TRBJ1-5; 12 nucleotides line up with TRBD1. J was trimmed by 2 bases and V by 5 bases; bases with no gene match: 5. CDR1 is SGHDT, CDR2 YYEEEE, per germline. The CDR3 spans 16 residues. The CDR3 sequence is CASSSGTGGGNQPQHF. CDR3 nucleotides: TGTGCCAGCAGTAGTGGGACAGGGGGCGGCAATCAGCCCCAGCATTTT.

The V call is TRBV4-3, the J call TRBJ2-7; D is perhaps TRBD2 (5 bases). The V gene's germline CDR1 is LGHNA and CDR2 YSLEER. This CDR3 region has 13 residues. V gave up 4 bases and J gave up 5 bases, with 12 bases separating them. CDR3 DNA: TGCGCCAGCAGCCGGACGGGGTACGACGAGCAGTACTTC. This gives the protein CASSRTGYDEQYF.

The J gene is TRBJ2-7, the V gene TRBV5-5; 7 positions agree with TRBD1. This CDR3 has 13 residues. V gave up 3 bases and J gave up 6 bases; unmatched junction bases: 6. The germline CDR1 and CDR2 sequences are SGHKS and YYEKEE (reference sequence). CDR3 nucleotides: TGTGCCAGCAGCTCCGGGGACAGCTCCGAGCAGTACTTC. It encodes CASSSGDSSEQYF.

This clone was detected once. The chain is built from TRBV28 and TRBJ2-2; 7 bases match TRBD2. J was trimmed by 3 bases and V by 2 bases; bases with no gene match: 9. CDR3 size: 17 residues. The germline V gene encodes CDR1 MDHEN and CDR2 SYDVKM. CDR3 sequence: CASSLILAGRDTGELFF. DNA of the CDR3: TGTGCCAGCAGTTTAATTTTGGCGGGGAGGGACACCGGGGAGCTGTTTTTT. Drawing the rest from reference TRBV28 and TRBJ2-2, the complete variable domain is DVKVTQSSRYLVKRTGEKVFLECVQDMDHENMFWYRQDPGLGLRLIYFSYDVKMKEKGDIPEGYSVSREKKERFSLILESASTNQTSMYLCASSLILAGRDTGELFFGEGSRLTVL.

The rearrangement joins TRBV14 to TRBJ1-1; D ambiguous. Germline V gene data show CDR1 as SGHDN and CDR2 as FVKESK. Trimming took off 2 bases at V and 7 bases at J, with 5 bases between the two ends. This CDR3 is built from 11 residues. CDR3 nucleotide sequence: TGTGCCAGCAGCCAATCCGTTGAAGCTTTCTTT. Its protein product is CASSQSVEAFF. The whole variable domain, remainder taken from reference TRBV14 and TRBJ1-1, is EAGVTQFPSHSVIEKGQTVTLRCDPISGHDNLYWYRRVMGKEIKFLLHFVKESKQDESGMPNNRFLAERTGGTYSTLKVQPAELEDSGVYFCASSQSVEAFFGQGTRLTVV.

J is TRBJ1-6 and V is TRBV27; 9 bases map to TRBD1. Germline V gene lookup returns CDR1 MNHEY and CDR2 SMNVEV (reference sequence). Losses at the gene ends were 5 bases for V and 11 bases for J; bases not matched to a gene: 7. The CDR3 extends over 14 amino acids. The chain's CDR3 is CASSGGQGRTPLHF. The CDR3 DNA reads as TGTGCCAGCAGTGGGGGACAGGGTCGGACACCCCTCCACTTT.

V and J are TRBV28 and TRBJ2-6, with D tentatively TRBD2 (6 bases). Looked up from germline, CDR1 is MDHEN and CDR2 is SYDVKM. The CDR3 totals 14 residues. Trimming took off 4 bases at V and 4 bases at J, with 8 bases between the two ends. For the CDR3, the DNA is TGTGCCAGCAGTTCGGGGGACGGGGCCAACGTCCTGACTTTC. Its translation: CASSSGDGANVLTF.

The chain joins TRBV28 to TRBJ1-4, with 7 bases aligning to TRBD1. Germline assignment: CDR1 MDHEN and CDR2 SYDVKM. The CDR3 is 14 amino acids. Losses at the gene ends were 6 bases for V and 2 bases for J; bases not matched to a gene: 3. CDR3 nucleotides: TGTGCCAGCAGCAAACAGGGGACTAATGAAAAACTGTTTTTT. This translates into CASSKQGTNEKLFF.

The chain combines TRBV6-5 with TRBJ2-7, with TRBD1 identical over 7 bases. The V segment lost 4 bases and the J segment 3 bases; nucleotides outside the gene matches: 6. This CDR3 has 14 amino acids. Germline values: CDR1 MNHEY, CDR2 SVGAGI. The CDR3 sequence is CASSSGQARYEQYF. The CDR3 DNA reads as TGTGCCAGCAGTTCAGGACAGGCGCGCTACGAGCAGTACTTC.

The V call is TRBV5-6, the J call TRBJ1-2, with a possible D match to TRBD1 (5 bases). V lost 3 bases, J lost 0 bases, and 18 bases lay in between. This CDR3 contains 17 residues. CDR1 and CDR2 (germline): SGHDT, YYEEEE. CDR3 DNA sequence: TGTGCCAGCAGCTCCTACAGGTCCGGAGGGCCTAACTATGGCTACACCTTC. This gives the protein CASSSYRSGGPNYGYTF.